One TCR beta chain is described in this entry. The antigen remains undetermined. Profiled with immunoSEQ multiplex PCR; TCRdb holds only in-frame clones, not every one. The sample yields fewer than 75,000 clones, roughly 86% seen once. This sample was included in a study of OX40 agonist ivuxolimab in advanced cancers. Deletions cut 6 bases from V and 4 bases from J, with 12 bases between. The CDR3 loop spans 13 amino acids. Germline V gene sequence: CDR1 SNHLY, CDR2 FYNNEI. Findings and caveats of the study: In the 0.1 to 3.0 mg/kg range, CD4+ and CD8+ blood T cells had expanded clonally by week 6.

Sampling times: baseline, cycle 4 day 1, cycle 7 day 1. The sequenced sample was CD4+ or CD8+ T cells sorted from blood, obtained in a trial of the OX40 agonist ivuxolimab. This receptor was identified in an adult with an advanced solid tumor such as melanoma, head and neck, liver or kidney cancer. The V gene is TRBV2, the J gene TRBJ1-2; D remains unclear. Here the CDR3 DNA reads TGTGCCAGCAGAACCGTTAGCGGCTATGGCTACACCTTC. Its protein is CASRTVSGYGYTF. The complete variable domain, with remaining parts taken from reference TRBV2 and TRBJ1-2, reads EPEVTQTPSHQVTQMGQEVILRCVPISNHLYFYWYRQILGQKVEFLVSFYNNEISEKSEIFDDQFSVERPDGSNFTLKIRSTKLEDSAMYFCASRTVSGYGYTFGSGTRLTVV.